A selection of T cell receptor beta chains follows, all from one sample in a study of T cells in Graves' hyperthyroidism and ophthalmopathy. A single record per CDR3 protein comes from TCRdb applying MiXCR to the multiplex PCR reads. Of about 380,000 distinct CDR3 sequences in the sample, under 20% were seen once. Sequenced sample: blood. The receptors shown here come from a man younger than 30 with Graves' ophthalmopathy. CDR3s include the opening cysteine and the closing phenylalanine or tryptophan. D genes are given only for firm matches. Expanded clones are given a class, and other clones once, few, many or no size at all.

j_gene	d_gene	abundance	v_gene	CDR3nt	CDR3aa
TRBJ2-3	TRBD2	.	TRBV5-4	TGTGCCAGCAGCCGGACTAGCGGGGGGCCCACAGATACGCAGTATTTT	CASSRTSGGPTDTQYF
TRBJ1-2	.	many	TRBV5-5	TGTGCCAGCAGCTTGGGGGTGGACAGATCCGGCTACACCTTC	CASSLGVDRSGYTF
TRBJ1-1	.	.	TRBV6-4	TGTGCCAGCAGTGTCACCTTTTTGGAGGCGGGTGGGAACACTGAAGCTTTCTTT	CASSVTFLEAGGNTEAFF
TRBJ2-2	TRBD1	few	TRBV6-1	TGTGCCAGCAGTGAGCTAGGACAGGCCGGGGAGCTGTTTTTT	CASSELGQAGELFF
TRBJ2-1	TRBD1	many	TRBV7-8	TGTGCCAGCAGCTCGCCAGGGGACAGGGGCAATGAGCAGTTCTTC	CASSSPGDRGNEQFF
TRBJ2-5	TRBD1	many	TRBV6-1	TGTGCCAGCAGATACAGGGGGGAAATTGGAGAGACCCAGTACTTC	CASRYRGEIGETQYF
TRBJ2-5	TRBD1	.	TRBV27	TGTGCCAGCAGTTTATATCAGGGGGCGGAGACCCAGTACTTC	CASSLYQGAETQYF
TRBJ1-2	.	.	TRBV5-1	TGCGCCAGCAGCTTACGACAGGACCCTTTTGGCTACACCTTC	CASSLRQDPFGYTF
TRBJ1-5	TRBD1	many	TRBV20-1	TGCAGTGCTCCCCGACAGGGAGGTCAGCCCCAGCATTTT	CSAPRQGGQPQHF
TRBJ1-1	.	few	TRBV6-5	TGTGCCAGCAGTTACCAAACAGGAGAAGCTTTCTTT	CASSYQTGEAFF
TRBJ2-7	.	many	TRBV29-1	TGCAGCGTTCAGAAAGGGGCGTCTTACGAGCAGTACTTC	CSVQKGASYEQYF
TRBJ2-5	TRBD2	.	TRBV2	TGTGCCAGCAAGCAGGTAGCGGGGGGCCGGGAGACCCAGTACTTC	CASKQVAGGRETQYF
TRBJ2-2	TRBD2	.	TRBV20-1	TGCAGTGCTGCGGGGGGCGAAACCGGGGAGCTGTTTTTT	CSAAGGETGELFF
TRBJ2-7	.	many	TRBV9	TGTGCCAGCAGCACCTCAGTAACCTCGGGCGAGCAGTACTTC	CASSTSVTSGEQYF
TRBJ2-2	.	many	TRBV11-2	TGTGCCAGCAGCTTAGGAGGGGAAAGTAACACCGGGGAGCTGTTTTTT	CASSLGGESNTGELFF
TRBJ2-3	.	few	TRBV27	TGTGCCAGCAGTCCCCCCGTTATCGATACGCAGTATTTT	CASSPPVIDTQYF
TRBJ2-3	.	.	TRBV15	TGTGCCACCAGCAGTCCCCCTACAGATACGCAGTATTTT	CATSSPPTDTQYF
TRBJ2-1	TRBD2	.	TRBV18	TGTGCCAGCTCACCACTAGCGGGGGGTAATTACAATGAGCAGTTCTTC	CASSPLAGGNYNEQFF
TRBJ1-1	.	.	TRBV20-1	TGCAGTGCTAGAGATTGGGGGCAGGTTGAAGCTTTCTTT	CSARDWGQVEAFF
TRBJ2-2	TRBD1	few	TRBV20-1	TGCAGTGCCGACAGGGGGCAAAGCACCGGGGAGCTGTTTTTT	CSADRGQSTGELFF
TRBJ1-5	.	many	TRBV3-1	TGTGCCAGCAGCCAAGATGCGGATAGCAATCAGCCCCAGCATTTT	CASSQDADSNQPQHF
TRBJ1-6	TRBD1	many	TRBV5-8	TGTGCCAGCAGCTACTGGGACAGGGGAGATTCACCCCTCCACTTT	CASSYWDRGDSPLHF
TRBJ2-7	.	many	TRBV7-9	TGTGCCAGCTTTGGGGGATCCTACGAGCAGTACTTC	CASFGGSYEQYF
TRBJ1-1	.	.	TRBV11-2	TGTGCCAGCAGCTTAGACAGGGTGGGGAACACTGAAGCTTTCTTT	CASSLDRVGNTEAFF
TRBJ1-5	TRBD1	few	TRBV4-1	TGCGCCAGCAGCCCCAAGGACAGGGACAATCAGCCCCAGCATTTT	CASSPKDRDNQPQHF
TRBJ1-1	TRBD1	many	TRBV3-1	TGTGCCAGCAGCCAAAGGGGACAGGGGGGCGCTGAAGCTTTCTTT	CASSQRGQGGAEAFF
TRBJ1-1	.	few	TRBV27	TGTGCCAGCAGTTTAGGGCCTCGGGGGGTTGAAGCTTTCTTT	CASSLGPRGVEAFF
TRBJ2-3	.	many	TRBV20-1	TGCAGTGCTAGAGATCCCAGACAGGCAGATACGCAGTATTTT	CSARDPRQADTQYF
TRBJ2-7	.	many	TRBV6-9	TGTGCCAGCAGTTATACCCACTGGACGGATAAAAGCTCCTACGAGCAGTACTTC	CASSYTHWTDKSSYEQYF
TRBJ2-5	TRBD2	many	TRBV20-1	TGCAGTGCTAGCGGGGGGGCTCGGGAGACCCAGTACTTC	CSASGGARETQYF
TRBJ2-3	TRBD1	many	TRBV11-3	TGTGCCAGCAGCTCGAGCCGACAGGGGACAGATACGCAGTATTTT	CASSSSRQGTDTQYF
TRBJ2-2	TRBD1	many	TRBV6-1	TGTGCCAGCAGTCGAACCGGGACAGGGTCGAACACCGGGGAGCTGTTTTTT	CASSRTGTGSNTGELFF
TRBJ1-5	.	many	TRBV2	TGTGCCAGCAGTGAACACGACGGTCAGCCCCAGCATTTT	CASSEHDGQPQHF
TRBJ1-2	TRBD1	many	TRBV27	TGTGCCAGCAGCCGCTGGACAGGGACAGAAGAAGGCTACACCTTC	CASSRWTGTEEGYTF
TRBJ2-5	.	few	TRBV10-3	TGTGCCATCAGTGAGCGGACAGCCTCTCTTGGGGAGACCCAGTACTTC	CAISERTASLGETQYF
TRBJ1-3	.	.	TRBV20-1	TGCAGTGCTAGAGACAGGGACTCTGGAAACACCATATATTTT	CSARDRDSGNTIYF
TRBJ1-6	.	many	TRBV3-1	TGTGCCAGCAGCCAAGTGTGGGGCGGTGAGAGCTCCTATAATTCACCCCTCCACTTT	CASSQVWGGESSYNSPLHF
TRBJ2-5	TRBD2	.	TRBV24-1	TGTGCCACCAACCAGTTTAGCGGGGGGGGGTCGGAGACCCAGTACTTC	CATNQFSGGGSETQYF
TRBJ1-2	.	many	TRBV2	TGTGCCAGCAGTGACAGGGGTACCAACTATGGCTACACCTTC	CASSDRGTNYGYTF
TRBJ1-2	.	.	TRBV5-1	TGCGCCAGCAGCCCCCTTTTACAGGGAGCCTATGGCTACACCTTC	CASSPLLQGAYGYTF
TRBJ2-7	TRBD1	few	TRBV2	TGTGCCAGCAGCCAGGGACAGGGGGCCAACTACGAGCAGTACTTC	CASSQGQGANYEQYF
TRBJ1-5	.	.	TRBV7-8	TGTGCCAGCAGCTTATCAGGGGCAGATCAGCCCCAGCATTTT	CASSLSGADQPQHF
TRBJ2-7	.	.	TRBV3-1	TGTGCCAGCAGCCAAGACGGACAGACAGTGGAGCAGTACTTC	CASSQDGQTVEQYF
TRBJ1-1	.	.	TRBV9	TGTGCCAGCAGCGTAGCGCAGGGTGTTGGAAACACTGAAGCTTTCTTT	CASSVAQGVGNTEAFF
TRBJ2-7	.	once	TRBV11-2	TGTGCCAGCAGCCTAGATCTCCCTGGTAGCAATGAGCAGTACTTC	CASSLDLPGSNEQYF
TRBJ2-7	.	.	TRBV28	TGTGCCAGCAGTACAAGACAGGCCCCTGGGGAGCAGTACTTC	CASSTRQAPGEQYF
TRBJ2-1	.	many	TRBV7-9	TGTGCCAGCAGCGACCTGACAGGACGGAACTCCTACAATGAGCAGTTCTTC	CASSDLTGRNSYNEQFF
TRBJ1-6	.	few	TRBV20-1	TGCAGTGCCCCCTCGAGAGTAGGTTCACCCCTCCACTTT	CSAPSRVGSPLHF